This T cell receptor beta chain was identified in a study of blood T cells in healthy people across ages. Alongside a J-beta primer mix, a sample-barcoded 5' primer served in a second PCR lasting roughly 7 to 11 cycles. TCRdb re-analysed the 5' RACE reads in MiXCR, keeping a single row per CDR3 protein. The sample consists of about 640,000 distinct CDR3 sequences, 58% of them appearing once. CDR3 length equals 13 residues. Germline values: CDR1 LNHDA, CDR2 SQIVND (reference sequence). J lost 3 bases, V lost 5 bases, and 3 bases had no gene match. Sequenced sample: blood. V usage is TRBV19 and J usage is TRBJ2-7, with TRBD2 matching over 8 bases. This receptor was identified in a man aged 60-69 years in good health. CDR3 protein: CASSAGGVYEQYF. CDR3 bases: TGTGCCAGTAGTGCCGGGGGGGTCTACGAGCAGTACTTC.